The source of this T cell receptor (beta chain) is a study of identifying expanded T cells in peripheral blood. The junction had 4 bases not matched to a gene; V was cut back by 3 bases and J by 6 bases. The CDR3 is 14 residues long. CDR1 and CDR2 (germline): SGHNT, YYREEE (reference sequence). Study outcomes and limitations: Differentially abundant clones: about 1.2 between replicates, roughly 16 at roughly 15 days, less than 25 at four. Clone count variance between roughly 2-week samples rose with total template count.

Sequencing used immunoSEQ multiplex PCR; TCRdb keeps in-frame clones, though not all of them. Of some 99,000 clones listed, roughly nine tenths are singletons. To note about this clone: Its target is unknown.

Collection occurred without any documented infections or immune events in donors. The chain combines TRBV5-4 with TRBJ2-4, with 9 nucleotides matching TRBD1. This receptor was identified in a person aged 18 to 69 in good health. Sequencing was done on a sample of blood. CDR3 DNA: TGTGCCAGCAGCTGGGACAGGGTTGGAAACATTCAGTACTTC. Protein product: CASSWDRVGNIQYF.